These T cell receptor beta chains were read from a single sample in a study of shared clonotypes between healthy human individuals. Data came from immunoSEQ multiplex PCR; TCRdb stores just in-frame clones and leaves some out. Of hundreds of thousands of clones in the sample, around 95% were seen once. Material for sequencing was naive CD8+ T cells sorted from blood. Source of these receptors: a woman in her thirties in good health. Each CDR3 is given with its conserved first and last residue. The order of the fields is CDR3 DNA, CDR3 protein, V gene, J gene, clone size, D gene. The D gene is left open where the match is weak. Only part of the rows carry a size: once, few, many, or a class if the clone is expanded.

cdr3_nt: TGCGCCAGCAGTGATTCCTCCTACGAGCAGTACTTC; cdr3_aa: CASSDSSYEQYF; v_call: TRBV10-2; j_call: TRBJ2-7; clone_size: .; d_call: .
cdr3_nt: TGTGCCAGCGGACGCGGCAGGGAGGGTGAAAGAACCGGGGAGCTGTTTTTT; cdr3_aa: CASGRGREGERTGELFF; v_call: TRBV9; j_call: TRBJ2-2; clone_size: .; d_call: TRBD2
cdr3_nt: TGTGCCAGCTCTGAAGCTCCCGTAGACTCCTACGAGCAGTACTTC; cdr3_aa: CASSEAPVDSYEQYF; v_call: TRBV19; j_call: TRBJ2-7; clone_size: .; d_call: .
cdr3_nt: TGTGCCAGCAGTGACTCACGGACCACTAGCTATGGCTACACCTTC; cdr3_aa: CASSDSRTTSYGYTF; v_call: TRBV6-6; j_call: TRBJ1-2; clone_size: .; d_call: .
cdr3_nt: TGTGCCAGCAGTTCCAGGGCCGCAGGGGACGAGCAGTACTTC; cdr3_aa: CASSSRAAGDEQYF; v_call: TRBV28; j_call: TRBJ2-7; clone_size: .; d_call: .
cdr3_nt: TGTGCCAGCAGTTCGGGAGGGGCGGGCACTGAAGCTTTCTTT; cdr3_aa: CASSSGGAGTEAFF; v_call: TRBV27; j_call: TRBJ1-1; clone_size: .; d_call: .
cdr3_nt: TGTGCCAGCAGCCAAGGAGGGTTTGTCTACGAGCAGTACTTC; cdr3_aa: CASSQGGFVYEQYF; v_call: TRBV14; j_call: TRBJ2-7; clone_size: .; d_call: .
cdr3_nt: TGTGCCAGCAGCCAAGAGGGGACGCTTGAGACTGAAGCTTTCTTT; cdr3_aa: CASSQEGTLETEAFF; v_call: TRBV4-2; j_call: TRBJ1-1; clone_size: .; d_call: .
cdr3_nt: TGTGCCAGTAGTATAGGGGGGACAGGGGGCTACGAGCAGTACTTC; cdr3_aa: CASSIGGTGGYEQYF; v_call: TRBV19; j_call: TRBJ2-7; clone_size: .; d_call: TRBD1
cdr3_nt: TGCGCCAGCAGCCAAGATTTGGGGTCCATGTCCTACGAGCAGTACTTC; cdr3_aa: CASSQDLGSMSYEQYF; v_call: TRBV4-1; j_call: TRBJ2-7; clone_size: .; d_call: .
cdr3_nt: TGTGCCAGCAGCTTAGCCACCTATGGCTACACCTTC; cdr3_aa: CASSLATYGYTF; v_call: TRBV7-9; j_call: TRBJ1-2; clone_size: .; d_call: .
cdr3_nt: TGTGCCAGCAGCTTAGATCGGACAGGGGGCTACAATGAGCAGTTCTTC; cdr3_aa: CASSLDRTGGYNEQFF; v_call: TRBV11-2; j_call: TRBJ2-1; clone_size: .; d_call: TRBD1
cdr3_nt: TGTGCCAGCAGTGAAGCTTTGGGGCAGGGGCCCGACTATGGCTACACCTTC; cdr3_aa: CASSEALGQGPDYGYTF; v_call: TRBV6-1; j_call: TRBJ1-2; clone_size: .; d_call: .
cdr3_nt: TGTGCCAGCAGCAAAGAGCGTCTAGCGGGAGGGTCGGATCAGTACTTC; cdr3_aa: CASSKERLAGGSDQYF; v_call: TRBV21-1; j_call: TRBJ2-7; clone_size: .; d_call: .
cdr3_nt: TGTGCCAGCAGCTTTGCGACCCTCGAAAACACCATATATTTT; cdr3_aa: CASSFATLENTIYF; v_call: TRBV11-2; j_call: TRBJ1-3; clone_size: .; d_call: .
cdr3_nt: TGCGCCAGCAGCTTGGACGGGAGCTCCTACGAGCAGTACTTC; cdr3_aa: CASSLDGSSYEQYF; v_call: TRBV5-1; j_call: TRBJ2-7; clone_size: .; d_call: .
cdr3_nt: TGTGCCACCAGCGGGGAAAAGGGTCACACTGAAGCTTTCTTT; cdr3_aa: CATSGEKGHTEAFF; v_call: TRBV15; j_call: TRBJ1-1; clone_size: .; d_call: .
cdr3_nt: TGTGCCAGCAGTCAAGGCGACGGCGACACTGAAGCTTTCTTT; cdr3_aa: CASSQGDGDTEAFF; v_call: TRBV2; j_call: TRBJ1-1; clone_size: .; d_call: .
cdr3_nt: TGTGCCAGCAGCTTGGCAAATTTTTCTGGGGCCAACGTCCTGACTTTC; cdr3_aa: CASSLANFSGANVLTF; v_call: TRBV5-6; j_call: TRBJ2-6; clone_size: .; d_call: .
cdr3_nt: TGCGCCAGCAGCCAAGGGGGGGCAGGGGCGACAACTAATGAAAAACTGTTTTTT; cdr3_aa: CASSQGGAGATTNEKLFF; v_call: TRBV4-1; j_call: TRBJ1-4; clone_size: .; d_call: .
cdr3_nt: TGTGCCAGCAGCTTGGACAGGGGGGAGATTGAAGCTTTCTTT; cdr3_aa: CASSLDRGEIEAFF; v_call: TRBV5-4; j_call: TRBJ1-1; clone_size: .; d_call: TRBD1
cdr3_nt: TGTGCCAGCAGTTACACACAGGGTGCCGAGCAGTACTTC; cdr3_aa: CASSYTQGAEQYF; v_call: TRBV6-6; j_call: TRBJ2-7; clone_size: .; d_call: .
cdr3_nt: TGTGCCAGCAGCGGTATAACTAGCGGGAGGCTTTCCTACGAGCAGTACTTC; cdr3_aa: CASSGITSGRLSYEQYF; v_call: TRBV21-1; j_call: TRBJ2-7; clone_size: .; d_call: .
cdr3_nt: TGTGCCAGCAGCGTAGGTGGACTAGTATACAATGAGCAGTTCTTC; cdr3_aa: CASSVGGLVYNEQFF; v_call: TRBV9; j_call: TRBJ2-1; clone_size: .; d_call: TRBD2
cdr3_nt: TGTGCCAGCAGCGCGGGAGGGGATAGCACCGGGGAGCTGTTTTTT; cdr3_aa: CASSAGGDSTGELFF; v_call: TRBV9; j_call: TRBJ2-2; clone_size: once; d_call: TRBD2
cdr3_nt: TGTGCCAGCAGTGAAGACAGGAAAAGAGGTCCGGGAACTGAAGCTTTCTTT; cdr3_aa: CASSEDRKRGPGTEAFF; v_call: TRBV28; j_call: TRBJ1-1; clone_size: .; d_call: .
cdr3_nt: TGTGCCAGCAGTTCCAACACTGAAGCTTTCTTT; cdr3_aa: CASSSNTEAFF; v_call: TRBV6-5; j_call: TRBJ1-1; clone_size: .; d_call: .
cdr3_nt: TGCGCCAGCAGCCAAGAGATGGTAGGGGAGGGTAGGGCCAACGTCCTGACTTTC; cdr3_aa: CASSQEMVGEGRANVLTF; v_call: TRBV4-1; j_call: TRBJ2-6; clone_size: .; d_call: TRBD2
cdr3_nt: TGTGCCAGCAGCATTGGGTCCTCAGGGGGGGAGACCCAGTACTTC; cdr3_aa: CASSIGSSGGETQYF; v_call: TRBV9; j_call: TRBJ2-5; clone_size: .; d_call: .
cdr3_nt: TGTGCCAGCAGCTCGGCCTACAATGAGCAGTTCTTC; cdr3_aa: CASSSAYNEQFF; v_call: TRBV5-6; j_call: TRBJ2-1; clone_size: .; d_call: .
cdr3_nt: TGCAGCGTGAGAGGGGGCGAAACTAGCGGGAGCTCCTACGAGCAGTACTTC; cdr3_aa: CSVRGGETSGSSYEQYF; v_call: TRBV29-1; j_call: TRBJ2-7; clone_size: .; d_call: TRBD2
cdr3_nt: TGTGCCAGCAGCCGCGGGACTAGCGGCTACAATGAGCAGTTCTTC; cdr3_aa: CASSRGTSGYNEQFF; v_call: TRBV27; j_call: TRBJ2-1; clone_size: .; d_call: TRBD2
cdr3_nt: TGTGCCAGCAGCTTGGCTGGGGAGAATGGCTACACCTTC; cdr3_aa: CASSLAGENGYTF; v_call: TRBV7-9; j_call: TRBJ1-2; clone_size: once; d_call: .
cdr3_nt: TGCGCCAGCAGAGTGGACAGGGGCTCCTACAATGAGCAGTTCTTC; cdr3_aa: CASRVDRGSYNEQFF; v_call: TRBV10-2; j_call: TRBJ2-1; clone_size: .; d_call: TRBD1
cdr3_nt: TGTGCCAGCAGCCCGGTTCGGCAGGGGCTATATGGCTACACCTTC; cdr3_aa: CASSPVRQGLYGYTF; v_call: TRBV5-6; j_call: TRBJ1-2; clone_size: .; d_call: .